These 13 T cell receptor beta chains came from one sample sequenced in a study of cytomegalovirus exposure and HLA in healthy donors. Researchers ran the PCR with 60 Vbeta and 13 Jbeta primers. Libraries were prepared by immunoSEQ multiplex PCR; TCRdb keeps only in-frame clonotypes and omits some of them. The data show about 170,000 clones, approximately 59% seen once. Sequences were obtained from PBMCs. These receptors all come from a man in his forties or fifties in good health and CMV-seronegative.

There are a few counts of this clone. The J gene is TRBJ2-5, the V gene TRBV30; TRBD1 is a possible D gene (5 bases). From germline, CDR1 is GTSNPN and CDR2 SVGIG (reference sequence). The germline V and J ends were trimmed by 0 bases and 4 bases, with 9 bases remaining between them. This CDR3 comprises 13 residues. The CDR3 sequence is CAWSVQVGETQYF. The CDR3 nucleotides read TGTGCCTGGAGTGTACAGGTGGGAGAGACCCAGTACTTC.

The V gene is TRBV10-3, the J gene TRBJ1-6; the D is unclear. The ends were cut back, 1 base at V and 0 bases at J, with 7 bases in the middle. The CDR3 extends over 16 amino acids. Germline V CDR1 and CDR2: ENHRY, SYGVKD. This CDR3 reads CAISEFSSSYNSPLHF. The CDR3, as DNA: TGTGCCATCAGTGAGTTCTCCAGCTCCTATAATTCACCCCTCCACTTT.

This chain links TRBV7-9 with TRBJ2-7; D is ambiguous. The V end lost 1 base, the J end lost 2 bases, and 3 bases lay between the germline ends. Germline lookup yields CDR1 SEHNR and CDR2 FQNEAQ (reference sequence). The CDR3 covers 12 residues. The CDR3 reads CASSLDTYEQYF. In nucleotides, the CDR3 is TGTGCCAGCAGCTTAGACACCTACGAGCAGTACTTC.

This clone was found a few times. In DNA, the CDR3 is TGTGCCAGTAGTCCCGAGGGAATATATGTTGACGAGCAGTACTTC. Residues: CASSPEGIYVDEQYF. V is TRBV19 and J is TRBJ2-7; TRBD2 is a possible D gene (5 bases). From germline, CDR1 is LNHDA and CDR2 SQIVND (reference sequence). The CDR3 loop spans 15 amino acids. V lost 5 bases, J lost 5 bases, and 19 bases lay in between. Looking up the rest from reference TRBV19 and TRBJ2-7 gives the full variable domain: DGGITQSPKYLFRKEGQNVTLSCEQNLNHDAMYWYRQDPGQGLRLIYYSQIVNDFQKGDIAEGYSVSREKKESFPLTVTSAQKNPTAFYLCASSPEGIYVDEQYFGPGTRLTVT.

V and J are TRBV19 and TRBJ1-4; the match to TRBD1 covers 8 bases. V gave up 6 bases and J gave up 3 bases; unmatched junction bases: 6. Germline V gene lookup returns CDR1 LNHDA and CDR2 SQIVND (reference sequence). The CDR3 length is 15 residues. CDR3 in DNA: TGTGCCAGTAGCCGCGGACAGGGTGCTAATGAAAAACTGTTTTTT. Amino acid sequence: CASSRGQGANEKLFF.

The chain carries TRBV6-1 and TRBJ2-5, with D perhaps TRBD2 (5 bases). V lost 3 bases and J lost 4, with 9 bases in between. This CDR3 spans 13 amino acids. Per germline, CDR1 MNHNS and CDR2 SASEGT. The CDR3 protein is CASSDVGIETQYF. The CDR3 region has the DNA TGTGCCAGCAGTGACGTCGGGATAGAGACCCAGTACTTC.

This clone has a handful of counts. The CDR3 coding sequence is TGTGCCATCAGAGACGGCCTAACCGAGGAGGCTTTCTTT. It codes for CAIRDGLTEEAFF. The chain links TRBV10-3 to TRBJ1-1; no clear D. Germline CDR1 is ENHRY and CDR2 is SYGVKD. Trimming shortened V by 6 bases and J by 11 bases, and 19 bases separated the two germline ends. This CDR3 region has 13 residues.

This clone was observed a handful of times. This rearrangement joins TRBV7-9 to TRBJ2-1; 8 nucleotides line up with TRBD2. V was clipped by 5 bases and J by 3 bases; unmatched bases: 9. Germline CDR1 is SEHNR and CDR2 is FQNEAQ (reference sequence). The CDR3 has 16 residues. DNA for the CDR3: TGTGCCAGCAGCGGCGCCTCGCTAGCGGGCTACAATGAGCAGTTCTTC. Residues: CASSGASLAGYNEQFF.

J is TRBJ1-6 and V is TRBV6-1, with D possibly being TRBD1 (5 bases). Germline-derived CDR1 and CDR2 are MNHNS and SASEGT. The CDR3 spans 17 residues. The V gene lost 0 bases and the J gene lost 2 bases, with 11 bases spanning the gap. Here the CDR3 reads CASSEAPGMTYNSPLHF. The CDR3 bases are TGTGCCAGCAGTGAAGCGCCAGGGATGACCTATAATTCACCCCTCCACTTT.

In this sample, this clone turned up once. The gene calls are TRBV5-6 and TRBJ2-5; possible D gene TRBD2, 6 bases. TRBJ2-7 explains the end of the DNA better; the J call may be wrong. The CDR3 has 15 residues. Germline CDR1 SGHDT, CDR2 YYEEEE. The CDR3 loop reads CASSLVTSPLDEQYF. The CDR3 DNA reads TGTGCCAGCAGCTTGGTTACTAGCCCTCTCGACGAGCAGTACTTC.

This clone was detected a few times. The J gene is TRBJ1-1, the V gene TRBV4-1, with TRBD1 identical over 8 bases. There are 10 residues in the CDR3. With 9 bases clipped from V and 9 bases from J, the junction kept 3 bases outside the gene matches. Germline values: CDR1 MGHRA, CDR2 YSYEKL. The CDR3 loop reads CASGQGQAFF. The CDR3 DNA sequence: TGCGCCAGTGGACAGGGTCAAGCTTTCTTT.

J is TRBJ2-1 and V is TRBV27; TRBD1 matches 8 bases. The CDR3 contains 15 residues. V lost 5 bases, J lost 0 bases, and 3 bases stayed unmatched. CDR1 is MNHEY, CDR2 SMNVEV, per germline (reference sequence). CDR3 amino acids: CASSADRVSYNEQFF. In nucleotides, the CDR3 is TGTGCCAGCAGTGCGGACAGGGTCTCCTACAATGAGCAGTTCTTC.

CDR3 sequence reads: CATSPGLATREQYF. The CDR3 DNA follows: TGTGCCACATCCCCGGGACTAGCTACCAGGGAGCAGTACTTC. This rearrangement joins TRBV6-5 to TRBJ2-7; 9 bases map to TRBD2. Germline CDR1 is MNHEY and CDR2 is SVGAGI. J gave up 7 bases and V 10 bases, and 14 bases lay outside the gene matches. The CDR3 is 14 amino acids.